A selection of T cell receptor beta chains follows, all from one sample in a study of blood T cell repertoires in COVID-19. Clones were sequenced by immunoSEQ multiplex PCR, and TCRdb holds only the in-frame ones, with some missing. The repertoire holds about 390,000 clones, with more than 70% as singletons. The specimen sequenced was peripheral blood. The receptors were gathered from a woman aged 60-70 years with COVID-19, enrolled during active disease. Each CDR3 is given with its conserved first and last residue. The D gene is left open where the match is weak. Expanded clones get a size class; other rows say once, few or many, or leave the size out.

CDR3nt | CDR3aa | v_gene | d_gene | abundance | j_gene
TGTGCCAGCGGCATTCAACGACAAGAGACCCAGTACTTC | CASGIQRQETQYF | TRBV2 | . | once | TRBJ2-5
TGTGCCAGCTCACCACTACCTAGCGGGGGGAGAACAGATACGCAGTATTTT | CASSPLPSGGRTDTQYF | TRBV18 | TRBD2 | once | TRBJ2-3
TGCGCCAGCGGTAAAGGGACAGGGGACACTGAAGCTTTCTTT | CASGKGTGDTEAFF | TRBV5-1 | TRBD1 | . | TRBJ1-1
TGTGCCAGCAGGGACGGAGGGATTGGGGCTTTCTTT | CASRDGGIGAFF | TRBV2 | . | . | TRBJ1-1
TGCGCCAGCAGTGATCCATTGACAGGGACCGACGAGCAGTTCTTC | CASSDPLTGTDEQFF | TRBV10-1 | TRBD1 | . | TRBJ2-1
TGTGCCAGCAGTGTGAGGGTGGATTATGGCTACACCTTC | CASSVRVDYGYTF | TRBV2 | . | . | TRBJ1-2
TGTGCCAGCAGCCCGGACAGAAACTATGGCTACACCTTC | CASSPDRNYGYTF | TRBV7-3 | . | . | TRBJ1-2
TGTGCCTGGAGTAATCAGAACACTGAAGCTTTCTTT | CAWSNQNTEAFF | TRBV30 | . | . | TRBJ1-1
TGTGCCAGCAGCCCAACGACAGGGTCTAGCTCCTATAATTCACCCCTCCACTTT | CASSPTTGSSSYNSPLHF | TRBV11-2 | TRBD1 | . | TRBJ1-6
TGTGCCAGTAGTATCGCCGTGAGGCGGGAGCAGTTCTTC | CASSIAVRREQFF | TRBV19 | . | . | TRBJ2-1
TGTGCCAGCAGTTGGGACAGCCTCGTCGGAAACACCATATATTTT | CASSWDSLVGNTIYF | TRBV5-5 | TRBD1 | . | TRBJ1-3
TGTGCCAGCAGTTTAGCCGACAGGGGGCGATATGGCTACACCTTC | CASSLADRGRYGYTF | TRBV28 | TRBD1 | . | TRBJ1-2
TGTGCCAGCAGTTACGGTAGTCCGTTTAAAACTAACTATGGCTACACCTTC | CASSYGSPFKTNYGYTF | TRBV28 | . | . | TRBJ1-2
TGTGCCAGCAGTACGTTCGAAGGGGAGGCCCAGTACTTC | CASSTFEGEAQYF | TRBV27 | . | . | TRBJ2-5
TGTGCCAGCAGCTTTCTCGGACAGGGGGCGGGCACCGGGGAGCTGTTTTTT | CASSFLGQGAGTGELFF | TRBV5-6 | TRBD1 | . | TRBJ2-2
TGTGCCAGCAGTTTATTAGCGGTCCCCTCTGGGGCCAACGTCCTGACTTTC | CASSLLAVPSGANVLTF | TRBV27 | . | . | TRBJ2-6
TGCGCCAGCACCTACAGGGATAGGAATTCACCCCTCCACTTT | CASTYRDRNSPLHF | TRBV10-1 | . | . | TRBJ1-6
TGTGCCAGCTCACCACTTGGCGGGGTAACCGGGAACACTGAAGCTTTCTTT | CASSPLGGVTGNTEAFF | TRBV18 | . | once | TRBJ1-1
TGTGCCAGCAGTGAACTCCCGGGACAGGGGATTCAGCCCCAGCATTTT | CASSELPGQGIQPQHF | TRBV6-1 | TRBD1 | . | TRBJ1-5
TGCAGTGCTACGAGGGTGGAAGCTTTCTTT | CSATRVEAFF | TRBV20-1 | . | . | TRBJ1-1
TGTGCCAGCAGCCTCCAGGAGGGGGGGGGCTACGAGCAGTACTTC | CASSLQEGGGYEQYF | TRBV3-1/TRBV3-2 | . | . | TRBJ2-7
TGCGCCAGCAGCCAAGATTCGGGGGGGAGCACAGATACGCAGTATTTT | CASSQDSGGSTDTQYF | TRBV4-1 | TRBD2 | . | TRBJ2-3
TGTGCCAGCAGCCTCCGTTTCCCGGGGGGCCGGGTTGGTTACGAGCAGTACTTC | CASSLRFPGGRVGYEQYF | TRBV7-2 | . | few | TRBJ2-7
TGTGCCACTCTACAGGGGAACTATGGCTACACCTTC | CATLQGNYGYTF | TRBV6-5 | TRBD1 | . | TRBJ1-2
TGTGCCAGTACCCTGTCGGGGTCAGTCCAGTTCTTC | CASTLSGSVQFF | TRBV19 | . | . | TRBJ2-1
TGTGCCAGCAGCCGGGGGTTAGGGAATTCGGACACTGAAGCTTTCTTT | CASSRGLGNSDTEAFF | TRBV5-5 | . | . | TRBJ1-1
TGTGCCAGCAGCTTAGGCAATAGCGGGACGGGGACCCAGTACTTC | CASSLGNSGTGTQYF | TRBV7-2 | TRBD2 | . | TRBJ2-5
TGTGCCAGCTCACCATCCCAAGAAGCACAGGGATCGTTCTTC | CASSPSQEAQGSFF | TRBV18 | . | . | TRBJ2-1
TGTGCCAGCTCACCAGGGACAGTGCATAATTCACCCCTCCACTTT | CASSPGTVHNSPLHF | TRBV18 | TRBD1 | . | TRBJ1-6
TGTGCCAGTAGTAATCGGGACAGGGTTTCGGGGGGCTACACCTTC | CASSNRDRVSGGYTF | TRBV19 | TRBD1 | . | TRBJ1-2
TGTGCCAGCAGTCCTCCGACAGGGGGCGTAGAGCAGTTCTTC | CASSPPTGGVEQFF | TRBV28 | TRBD1 | . | TRBJ2-1
TGTGCCAGCAGCTTAGCGGGACTAGCGGTGGAGACCCAGTACTTC | CASSLAGLAVETQYF | TRBV7-8 | TRBD2 | . | TRBJ2-5
TGTGCCAGCAGCGTAGGCGGGGGGGCAGTTAATGAGCAGTTCTTC | CASSVGGGAVNEQFF | TRBV9 | TRBD2 | . | TRBJ2-1
TGCGCCAGCAGTGTTTCGCGTTCCTACAATGAGCAGTTCTTC | CASSVSRSYNEQFF | TRBV10-2 | . | . | TRBJ2-1
TGCGCCAGCAGCTTGGCGGGTAGTAGCGGGGGTTTCCAAGAGACCCAGTACTTC | CASSLAGSSGGFQETQYF | TRBV5-1 | TRBD2 | . | TRBJ2-5
TGTGCCGCCCGAAGCCGGGTCTATAATTCACCCCTCCACTTT | CAARSRVYNSPLHF | TRBV19 | . | . | TRBJ1-6
TGTGCCGGAAACAGGGGGCAGGGCTCCTACGAGCAGTACTTC | CAGNRGQGSYEQYF | TRBV2 | TRBD1 | . | TRBJ2-7
TGTGCCAGCAGCCCCTGGGCGTCAAGCTCTGGAAACACCATATATTTT | CASSPWASSSGNTIYF | TRBV7-8 | . | . | TRBJ1-3
TGTGCCAGCAGTGAATGGGGGACAGGGGGCTCACCCCTCCACTTT | CASSEWGTGGSPLHF | TRBV6-1 | TRBD1 | . | TRBJ1-6
TGTGCCAGCAGTTCCCCCGGGACAGCTAACTCACCCCTCCACTTT | CASSSPGTANSPLHF | TRBV6-6 | TRBD1 | few | TRBJ1-6
TGCAGCGTTGAAGATGGGACAGGGGGCATTGGGGCCAACGTCCTGACTTTC | CSVEDGTGGIGANVLTF | TRBV29-1 | TRBD1 | once | TRBJ2-6
TGTGCCAGCAGCCCCTGGACAGGGGAATCAACCGGGGAGCTGTTTTTT | CASSPWTGESTGELFF | TRBV11-1 | TRBD1 | . | TRBJ2-2
TGCGCCAGCAGCCAAGACAGGTTTTATGAGCAGTACTTC | CASSQDRFYEQYF | TRBV4-1 | . | . | TRBJ2-7
TGTGCCAGCAGCAAACTTAGCGGGGGGTTACACAATACGCAGTATTTT | CASSKLSGGLHNTQYF | TRBV7-9 | TRBD2 | once | TRBJ2-3
TGCGCCAGCAGCCTGGTAAATGATTCACCCCTCCACTTT | CASSLVNDSPLHF | TRBV5-1 | . | . | TRBJ1-6
TGTGCCTGGAGTCCCCGGTCCACCGGGGAGCTGTTTTTT | CAWSPRSTGELFF | TRBV30 | . | once | TRBJ2-2
TGTGCCAGCAGCCGCGAGACTAGCGGGGGGGTAAATGAGCAGTTCTTC | CASSRETSGGVNEQFF | TRBV13 | TRBD2 | . | TRBJ2-1
TGTGCCAGCAGTTACTCGTCTAGCGGGAAAGCAGAGCAGTACTTC | CASSYSSSGKAEQYF | TRBV6-5 | TRBD2 | . | TRBJ2-7
TGTGCCAGCAGCTTGGGGGGACAGGTCTCCTACGAGCAGTACTTC | CASSLGGQVSYEQYF | TRBV5-6 | TRBD1 | . | TRBJ2-7
TGTGCCAGCAGTTACTCGCCTAGCGGGGCGGAGACCCAGTACTTC | CASSYSPSGAETQYF | TRBV6-6 | TRBD2 | . | TRBJ2-5
TGTGCCTGGGGGCGGGGGGGGCCTTACAATGAGCAGTTCTTC | CAWGRGGPYNEQFF | TRBV30 | TRBD2 | . | TRBJ2-1
TGTGCCAGCAGCCCCGACGTGGCGGGGGGGTCTGAGACCCAGTACTTC | CASSPDVAGGSETQYF | TRBV5-6 | TRBD2 | . | TRBJ2-5
TGTGCCAGTAGTCGGACCGGGGATGAAAAACTGTTTTTT | CASSRTGDEKLFF | TRBV19 | . | . | TRBJ1-4
TGCGCCAGCAGCCAAGATCTAGGAGGGAAAGATACGCAGTATTTT | CASSQDLGGKDTQYF | TRBV4-1 | . | once | TRBJ2-3
TGCGCCAGCAGCCCGGGGGAGGCTAGCGGGGTAGGACGAGGGCAGTATTTT | CASSPGEASGVGRGQYF | TRBV5-1 | TRBD2 | . | TRBJ2-3